Described below is a single T cell receptor beta chain sequence and its context. Its antigen remains unidentified. It has no much larger one-base neighbor in the sample; base qualities were not kept. The data were taken from a study of shared clonotypes between healthy human individuals (TCRdb year 2020). Notes on the research overall: Two women and a few men aged 18 to 49 years were included in the cohort. Libraries were prepared and TCR repertoires were sequenced by different laboratories using diverse techniques, in order to increase sequencing depth and limit assay-specific biases. For each donor, three plates each were used for CD4 naive and CD4 memory, two plates were used for CD8 naive, and one plate was used for CD8 memory. Each donor's leukapheresis produced roughly between roughly 0.85 and 10 billion PBMCs. To estimate repertoire size and how much clonotype sharing occurs between individuals, the study deeply sequenced the blood TCR repertoires of several healthy adults. What the work shows at the level of the full study, not this receptor alone: The small number of donors limited the genetic and exposure-history diversity represented. Sampling was restricted to blood, and TCR repertoires in tissue are likely to differ from TCR repertoires in blood. Compared with non-shared clonotypes, clonotypes shared by all four sorted-subset donors had higher generation probabilities. Incomplete sequencing was indicated by rarefaction of sorted-subset datasets, despite the large sequencing depth. Pairwise subsampling indicated that sequencing depth was expected to affect the degree of clonotype sharing among donors. Naive subsets generally had larger estimated clonotype richness than memory subsets did. Roughly 5% of naive CD4, 3.5% of naive CD8, approximately 2.2% of memory CD4, and 0.35% to 0.4% of memory CD8 clonotypes were shared across a few donors.

Using the deep immunoSEQ assay, TCR CDR3 regions were amplified from genomic DNA by multiplex PCR. Genomic DNA extracted from each cell subset was distributed evenly over all wells of several immunoSEQ 96-well plates, and each plate served as one replicate. For sorted subsets, each replicate PCR was loaded with 200 ng genomic DNA, equivalent to approximately 33,000 T cell genomes. The purified libraries were quantified using a Qubit 3.0 fluorometer, sized with a Bioanalyzer 2100, and then quantified again using the KAPA Library Quantification kit. A separate single-read 150-cycle Illumina NextSeq 550 flow cell was used to sequence each immunoSEQ 96-well plate. The source study handled its data this way. Because only junctional sequences without quality scores were contained in the immunoSEQ output, filtering matching that applied to full-length reads could not be performed. Sequences were annotated with PyIR, a Python wrapper for IgBLAST v1.9, using IMGT germline references to assign V/J genes and CDR3. Reads were removed for weak V/J assignments (E-value above 1e-6), missing CDR3, stop codons, out-of-frame junctions, or ambiguous translated residues. V3J clonotypes were defined as sequences sharing the same inferred V gene, J gene, and CDR3 amino acid sequence. The percentage overlap between two repertoires was calculated by dividing the number of shared unique clonotypes by the size of the smaller repertoire. Richness of each repertoire was evaluated using RTK rarefaction, the Chao1 estimator, and Recon v2.1 estimates of unobserved clonotypes. Generation probabilities for all TCRbeta clonotypes obtained by the gDNA method from a handful of donors were computed using OLGA. Sourced from immuneACCESS, this table was stored by TCRdb with only in-frame sequences that have V and J called. A share of the clones is absent; for the studies checked, an unresolved V gene accounts for under half, and the remainder has no known explanation. V and J calls and clone size are given by that table; D and trimming were obtained from the DNA. For this sample the table gives around 580,000 clones, of which roughly 98% were detected only once. In total, the top ten clones hold 0.3% of the sample.

The junction shows trimming of 0 bases on V and 1 base on J, plus 9 bases between the germline ends. The germline V gene (reference sequence) specifies SGHKS as CDR1 and YYEKEE as CDR2. The CDR3 starts with the cysteine, ends with the phenylalanine, and has 15 residues. Left in the record is the CDR3 DNA by itself, 45 bases read in frame from the first base. For the CD8 naive samples, CD45RO-negative cells were positively selected for CCR7, yielding a CD45RA+CCR7+ population from which TemRA cells were excluded. Healthy HIV-negative adults with no recently reported acute infections or vaccinations were included as donors. All donors were Caucasian adults living in Nashville, Tennessee, USA. Blood was obtained by leukapheresis, after which PBMCs were separated by Ficoll-Histopaque density gradient centrifugation and cryopreserved in liquid nitrogen vapor phase. Analytical flow cytometry was used to check the purity and quantity of each magnetically sorted T cell population. Genomic DNA was isolated from each sorted fraction and quantified by UV absorbance on a Nanodrop 2000c.

The receptor was isolated from a man aged 25-40 years in good health. The chain is made from TRBV5-5 and TRBJ2-3; the D segment could be TRBD2, given 5 matching bases. Sequencing was carried out using naive CD8+ T cells sorted from blood. In light of the paper, this sample's cell subset or site label describes: CD45RA+CCR7+. The nucleotides are TGTGCCAGCAGCTTGGTGTATAGCGGCACAGATACGCAGTATTTT. Translation gives CASSLVYSGTDTQYF.